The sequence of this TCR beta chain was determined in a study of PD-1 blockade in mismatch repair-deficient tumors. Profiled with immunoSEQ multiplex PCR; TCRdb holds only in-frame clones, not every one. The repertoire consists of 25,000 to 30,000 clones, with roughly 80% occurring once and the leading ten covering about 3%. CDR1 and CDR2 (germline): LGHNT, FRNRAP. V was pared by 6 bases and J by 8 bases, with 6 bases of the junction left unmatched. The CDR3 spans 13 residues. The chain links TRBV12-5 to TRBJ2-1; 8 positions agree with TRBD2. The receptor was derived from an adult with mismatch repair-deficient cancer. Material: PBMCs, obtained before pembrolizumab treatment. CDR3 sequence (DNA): TGTGCTAGTGGCCGGACTAGCTTCGATGAGCAGTTCTTC. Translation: CASGRTSFDEQFF.